This is a list of T cell receptor beta chains from one sample in a study of long-term antiretroviral therapy in people with HIV. Here immunoSEQ multiplex PCR was the method, and the copy in TCRdb shows in-frame clones only, minus some. The sample includes about 43,000 clones, approximately 86% of them seen just once. The source was unsorted PBMCs, collected 0.1 years before starting antiretroviral therapy. All receptors derive from a woman aged 50 to 65 with HIV. Each CDR3 is given with its conserved first and last residue. The order of the fields is D gene, J gene, V gene, clone size, CDR3 DNA, CDR3 protein. The D gene is left open where the match is weak. Rows give clone size only sometimes, using once, few, many, or a class for an expanded clone.

d_gene: -; j_gene: TRBJ1-1; v_gene: TRBV12-2; abundance: once; CDR3nt: TGTGCAAGTCGCTTAGATGGGTGGGGGGACCCCAGGGACACTGAAGCTTTCTTT; CDR3aa: CASRLDGWGDPRDTEAFF
d_gene: -; j_gene: TRBJ1-1; v_gene: TRBV15; abundance: -; CDR3nt: TGTGCCACCAGCAGAGATCTCGGAGTCGACACTGAAGCTTTCTTT; CDR3aa: CATSRDLGVDTEAFF
d_gene: TRBD1; j_gene: TRBJ1-3; v_gene: TRBV11-2; abundance: -; CDR3nt: TGTGCCAGCAGCCTACGCGGGACAGCCGATTACTCTGGAAACACCATATATTTT; CDR3aa: CASSLRGTADYSGNTIYF
d_gene: TRBD1; j_gene: TRBJ1-2; v_gene: TRBV5-1; abundance: -; CDR3nt: TGCGCCAGCAGCTTCGGACAGGGGGATGGCTACACCTTC; CDR3aa: CASSFGQGDGYTF
d_gene: -; j_gene: TRBJ2-7; v_gene: TRBV11-2; abundance: -; CDR3nt: TGTGCCAGCAGCTTAAGTGGGGTGATAAACGAGCAGTACTTC; CDR3aa: CASSLSGVINEQYF
d_gene: -; j_gene: TRBJ1-5; v_gene: TRBV9; abundance: once; CDR3nt: TGTGCCAGCAGCAGACAGGATAATCAGCCCCAGCATTTT; CDR3aa: CASSRQDNQPQHF
d_gene: -; j_gene: TRBJ2-2; v_gene: TRBV7-8; abundance: -; CDR3nt: TGTGCCAGCAGCCCTTCGATCGGGGGGCTGGCCGGGGAGCTGTTTTTT; CDR3aa: CASSPSIGGLAGELFF
d_gene: -; j_gene: TRBJ2-2; v_gene: TRBV7-2; abundance: -; CDR3nt: TGTGCCAGCAGCTTAGCGGGGGGCACCTACCGGGACACCGGGGAGCTGTTTTTT; CDR3aa: CASSLAGGTYRDTGELFF
d_gene: -; j_gene: TRBJ1-2; v_gene: TRBV15; abundance: few; CDR3nt: TGTGCCACCAGCAGAGACAGTGACGGCGGCTACACCTTC; CDR3aa: CATSRDSDGGYTF
d_gene: -; j_gene: TRBJ2-1; v_gene: TRBV4-1; abundance: -; CDR3nt: TGCGCCAGCAGCCAAGTAGGGTTTGAGCAGTTCTTC; CDR3aa: CASSQVGFEQFF
d_gene: TRBD1; j_gene: TRBJ1-3; v_gene: TRBV11-2; abundance: -; CDR3nt: TGTGCCAGCAGATTCACAGGGGCCGGAAACACCATATATTTT; CDR3aa: CASRFTGAGNTIYF
d_gene: -; j_gene: TRBJ1-2; v_gene: TRBV6-5; abundance: -; CDR3nt: TGTGCCAGCAGTTACCAGGTTGGCACTGGCTATGGCTACACCTTC; CDR3aa: CASSYQVGTGYGYTF
d_gene: -; j_gene: TRBJ2-6; v_gene: TRBV7-3; abundance: -; CDR3nt: TGTGCCAGCAGCATCGGCCCAACCCCTGGGGCCAACGTCCTGACTTTC; CDR3aa: CASSIGPTPGANVLTF
d_gene: -; j_gene: TRBJ2-2; v_gene: TRBV19; abundance: -; CDR3nt: TGTGCCACGACCCAGGAAGTAAACTGGTCGGGGGAGCTGTTTTTT; CDR3aa: CATTQEVNWSGELFF
d_gene: -; j_gene: TRBJ1-6; v_gene: TRBV30; abundance: -; CDR3nt: TGTGCCTGGAGTTTGGCAGGGGTTTATTCACCCCTCCACTTT; CDR3aa: CAWSLAGVYSPLHF
d_gene: -; j_gene: TRBJ1-2; v_gene: TRBV6-5; abundance: -; CDR3nt: TGTGCCAGCACGCTCGGCAGGGGTGGCGGCTACACCTTC; CDR3aa: CASTLGRGGGYTF
d_gene: TRBD2; j_gene: TRBJ2-1; v_gene: TRBV6-4; abundance: -; CDR3nt: TGTGCCAGCAGCGCTCCGGGACTAGCGGGGGTCAGGGAGCAGTTCTTC; CDR3aa: CASSAPGLAGVREQFF
d_gene: -; j_gene: TRBJ2-3; v_gene: TRBV4-3; abundance: -; CDR3nt: TGCGCCAGCAGCCAAGTCCTGGGGGTGACAGATACGCAGTATTTT; CDR3aa: CASSQVLGVTDTQYF
d_gene: -; j_gene: TRBJ2-1; v_gene: TRBV6-6; abundance: -; CDR3nt: TGTGCCACCAGAGGTCTAGGTTACAGTGAGCAGTTCTTC; CDR3aa: CATRGLGYSEQFF
d_gene: TRBD1; j_gene: TRBJ1-1; v_gene: TRBV5-1; abundance: -; CDR3nt: TGCGCCAGCAGCTTGCCAGGGGGGCGCACTGAAGCTTTCTTT; CDR3aa: CASSLPGGRTEAFF
d_gene: -; j_gene: TRBJ1-1; v_gene: TRBV27; abundance: -; CDR3nt: TGTGCCAGCAGTTGGGGGGGGATGAACACTGAAGCTTTCTTT; CDR3aa: CASSWGGMNTEAFF
d_gene: TRBD1; j_gene: TRBJ1-6; v_gene: TRBV25-1; abundance: -; CDR3nt: TGTGCCAGCAGTGAATCCGGGACAGCTAATTCACCCCTCCACTTT; CDR3aa: CASSESGTANSPLHF
d_gene: TRBD1; j_gene: TRBJ2-5; v_gene: TRBV4-1; abundance: -; CDR3nt: TGCGCCAGCAGCCAAGGCCCAGCAGGGACAGGGGAAGAGACCCAGTACTTC; CDR3aa: CASSQGPAGTGEETQYF
d_gene: TRBD1; j_gene: TRBJ1-6; v_gene: TRBV6-5; abundance: once; CDR3nt: TGTGCCAGCAGAACGACAGGGTGGAATTCACCCCTCCACTTT; CDR3aa: CASRTTGWNSPLHF
d_gene: TRBD1; j_gene: TRBJ1-1; v_gene: TRBV6-5; abundance: -; CDR3nt: TGTGCCAGCAGCCGGGGACAGGGGTTGAACACTGAAGCTTTCTTT; CDR3aa: CASSRGQGLNTEAFF
d_gene: -; j_gene: TRBJ2-7; v_gene: TRBV6-5; abundance: -; CDR3nt: TGTGCCAGCAGTTACAAGGGGGAGAACTACGAGCAGTACTTC; CDR3aa: CASSYKGENYEQYF
d_gene: -; j_gene: TRBJ1-3; v_gene: TRBV7-9; abundance: once; CDR3nt: TGTGCCAGCAGCTTAGATAGGCGCAGCTCCTTATCTGGAAACACCATATATTTT; CDR3aa: CASSLDRRSSLSGNTIYF
d_gene: TRBD1; j_gene: TRBJ2-5; v_gene: TRBV30; abundance: -; CDR3nt: TGTGCCTGGAACCCCGGGACAGGCCAAGAGACCCAGTACTTC; CDR3aa: CAWNPGTGQETQYF
d_gene: -; j_gene: TRBJ2-1; v_gene: TRBV11-2; abundance: once; CDR3nt: TGTGCCAGCAGCTTAATGGGGGGGCCTTACAATGAGCAGTTCTTC; CDR3aa: CASSLMGGPYNEQFF
d_gene: -; j_gene: TRBJ1-1; v_gene: TRBV7-3; abundance: -; CDR3nt: TGTGCCAGCAGCTTAGCGCCAGCCGCGAACACTGAAGCTTTCTTT; CDR3aa: CASSLAPAANTEAFF
d_gene: -; j_gene: TRBJ1-3; v_gene: TRBV5-5; abundance: -; CDR3nt: TGTGCCAGCACCCCTCTGAGTGCTCTGGATAACACCATATATTTT; CDR3aa: CASTPLSALDNTIYF
d_gene: TRBD1; j_gene: TRBJ2-5; v_gene: TRBV11-1; abundance: -; CDR3nt: TGTGCCAGCAGCTTAATCGGACAGGGTGGGACCCAGTACTTC; CDR3aa: CASSLIGQGGTQYF
d_gene: -; j_gene: TRBJ2-3; v_gene: TRBV6-5; abundance: -; CDR3nt: TGTGCCAGCAGTTCCGGGACTCCTAATACGCAGTATTTT; CDR3aa: CASSSGTPNTQYF
d_gene: TRBD2; j_gene: TRBJ2-1; v_gene: TRBV5-1; abundance: -; CDR3nt: TGCGCCAGCAGCTCCCTCCCCGGGACTAGCGGGGGGGCGAATGAGCAGTTCTTC; CDR3aa: CASSSLPGTSGGANEQFF
d_gene: -; j_gene: TRBJ2-1; v_gene: TRBV27; abundance: -; CDR3nt: TGTGCCAGCAGTCTGTACAATGAGCAGTTCTTC; CDR3aa: CASSLYNEQFF
d_gene: -; j_gene: TRBJ2-1; v_gene: TRBV2; abundance: -; CDR3nt: TGTGCCAGCAGTTATGACAGGTCTATCAATGAGCAGTTCTTC; CDR3aa: CASSYDRSINEQFF
d_gene: TRBD1; j_gene: TRBJ1-2; v_gene: TRBV14; abundance: -; CDR3nt: TGTGCCAGCAGCCAAGCAACCTCCGAGGGGGCGGTCTATGGCTACACCTTC; CDR3aa: CASSQATSEGAVYGYTF
d_gene: -; j_gene: TRBJ1-6; v_gene: TRBV7-2; abundance: -; CDR3nt: TGTGCCAGCAGCCCGGTGGGGGGTGATTCACCCCTCCACTTT; CDR3aa: CASSPVGGDSPLHF
d_gene: -; j_gene: TRBJ1-5; v_gene: TRBV30; abundance: -; CDR3nt: TGTGCCTGGAGTGGGAGGGGCAGGCAGGAGCTTAGCAATCAGCCCCAGCATTTT; CDR3aa: CAWSGRGRQELSNQPQHF